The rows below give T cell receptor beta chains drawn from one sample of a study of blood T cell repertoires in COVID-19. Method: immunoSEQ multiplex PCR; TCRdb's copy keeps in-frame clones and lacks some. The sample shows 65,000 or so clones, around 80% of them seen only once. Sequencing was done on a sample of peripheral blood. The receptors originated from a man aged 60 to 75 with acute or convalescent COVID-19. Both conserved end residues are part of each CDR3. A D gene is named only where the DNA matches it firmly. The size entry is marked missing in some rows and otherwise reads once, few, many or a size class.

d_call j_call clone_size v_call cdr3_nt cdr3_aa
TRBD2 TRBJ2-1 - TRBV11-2 TGTGCCAGCAGCTCACCATTTGGAAGCGGGGCCAGCCACAATGAGCAGTTCTTC CASSSPFGSGASHNEQFF
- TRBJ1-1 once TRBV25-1 TGTGCCAGCAGTCTAAGCTATCCGAACACTGAAGCTTTCTTT CASSLSYPNTEAFF
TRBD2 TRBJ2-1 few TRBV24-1 TGTGCCACCAGTGATGCCCAGGGAGCGGGGGTGGCCTACAATGAGCAGTTCTTC CATSDAQGAGVAYNEQFF
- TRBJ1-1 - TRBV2 TGTGCCAGCGAGATGAACGGGAACACTGAAGCTTTCTTT CASEMNGNTEAFF
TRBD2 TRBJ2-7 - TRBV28 TGTGCCAGCAATGAAAAGGGGACTAGTATAGGCGAGCAGTACTTC CASNEKGTSIGEQYF
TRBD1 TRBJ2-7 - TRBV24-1 TGTGCCACCAGTGATCCAGGGACAGGGGCTTACGAGCAGTACTTC CATSDPGTGAYEQYF
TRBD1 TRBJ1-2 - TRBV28 TGTGCCAGCAGATCCTGGGACAGGGGGGGAGCTAACTATGGCTACACCTTC CASRSWDRGGANYGYTF
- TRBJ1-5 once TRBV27 TGTGCCAGCAGCTCTCGGAGTGACCGGCAGCCCCAGCATTTT CASSSRSDRQPQHF
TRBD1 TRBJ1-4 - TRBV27 TGTGCCAGCAGTTTACGAGGACAGGGGGCAGGAACTAATGAAAAACTGTTTTTT CASSLRGQGAGTNEKLFF
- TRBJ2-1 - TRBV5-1 TGCGCCAGCAGCCCCGGAGCGGAGGGGGAGCAGTTCTTC CASSPGAEGEQFF
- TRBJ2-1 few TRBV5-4 TGTGCCAGCAGCTTGTATCTCCAGGGAACAGATGAGCAGTTCTTC CASSLYLQGTDEQFF
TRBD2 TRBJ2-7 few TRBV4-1 TGCGCCAGCAGCCTGGAGGGACTAGCGGGGGCCTGGCAGTACTTC CASSLEGLAGAWQYF
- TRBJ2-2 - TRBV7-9 TGTGCCAGCAGCTTTCAATCCTCTGAGGGCGGGGAGCTGTTTTTT CASSFQSSEGGELFF
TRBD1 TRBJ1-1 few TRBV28 TGTGCCAGCAGTGTTCCGGGACAGCAGAACACTGAAGCTTTCTTT CASSVPGQQNTEAFF
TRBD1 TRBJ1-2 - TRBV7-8 TGTGCCAGCAGCCGCGCGACAGGGCAATTTTCCGGCTACACCTTC CASSRATGQFSGYTF
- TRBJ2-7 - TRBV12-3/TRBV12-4 TGTGCCAGCAGCTCGGACTGGACGGAGCAGTACTTC CASSSDWTEQYF
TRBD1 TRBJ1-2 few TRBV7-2 TGTGCCAGCAGCCCGTGGACAGGGAGGGGTAACTATGGCTACACCTTC CASSPWTGRGNYGYTF
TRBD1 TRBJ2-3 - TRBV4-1 TGCGCCAGCAGCCAAGTTGGGTTGACAGGGTCTAGCACAGATACGCAGTATTTT CASSQVGLTGSSTDTQYF
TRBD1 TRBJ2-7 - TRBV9 TGTGCCAGCAGCGTAGGTCTCGGGGACAGGGGGCCGGCGTCCTACGAGCAGTACTTC CASSVGLGDRGPASYEQYF
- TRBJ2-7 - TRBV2 TGTGCCAGCAGTACCTCTAGATCTATATCCTACGAGCAGTACTTC CASSTSRSISYEQYF
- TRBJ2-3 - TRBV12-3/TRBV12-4 TGTGCCAGCAGAGCGGACGGGGGTACGCAGTATTTT CASRADGGTQYF
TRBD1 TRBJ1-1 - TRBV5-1 TGCGCCAGCAGCTTACCCGGGACAGGGACCGCCGAAGCTTTCTTT CASSLPGTGTAEAFF
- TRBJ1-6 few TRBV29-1 TGCAGCGTTCGGAGCTCCTATAATTCACCCCTCCACTTT CSVRSSYNSPLHF
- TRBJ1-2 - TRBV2 TGTGCCAGCAGGAGTTTCGGACAGAACATCCGTGGCTACACCTTC CASRSFGQNIRGYTF
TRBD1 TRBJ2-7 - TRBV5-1 TGCGCCAGCAGCCAACAGGGGGCGATGGGTTACGAGCAGTACTTC CASSQQGAMGYEQYF
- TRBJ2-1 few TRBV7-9 TGTGCCAGCAGCTCCACTCATGCCCCCTACAATGAGCAGTTCTTC CASSSTHAPYNEQFF
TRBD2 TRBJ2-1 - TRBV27 TGTGCCAGCAGTTTACCAAGACTAGCGGGGTCCTACAATGAGCAGTTCTTC CASSLPRLAGSYNEQFF
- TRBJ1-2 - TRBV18 TGTGCCAGCTCTCCCCAGGGAGGCGGCTATGGCTACACCTTC CASSPQGGGYGYTF
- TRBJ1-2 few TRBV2 TGTGCCAGCAGTGACTACTATGGCTACACCTTC CASSDYYGYTF
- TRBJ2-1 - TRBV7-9 TGTGCCAGCAGCTTAAAAGCAAGCTCCTACAATGAGCAGTTCTTC CASSLKASSYNEQFF
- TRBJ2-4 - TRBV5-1 TGCGCCAGCAGCTTGGGACTGGGGGCGGCCAAAAACATTCAGTACTTC CASSLGLGAAKNIQYF
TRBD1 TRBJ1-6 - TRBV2 TGTGCCAGCAGTCATACGGGGACAGAAGAAGGTTCACCCCTCCACTTT CASSHTGTEEGSPLHF
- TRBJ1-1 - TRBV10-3 TGTGCCATCAGTGAGTCCGGTGGTGTCATAAGGGGGACTGAAGCTTTCTTT CAISESGGVIRGTEAFF
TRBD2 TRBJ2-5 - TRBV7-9 TGTGCCAGCAGCTATAGCGGGGGGGCCCAGTACTTC CASSYSGGAQYF
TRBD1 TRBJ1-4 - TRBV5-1 TGCGCCAGCAGCCCCAGGGGGCAGGCTAATGAAAAACTGTTTTTT CASSPRGQANEKLFF
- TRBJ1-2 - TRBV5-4 TGTGCCAGCAGCTTGGAAGACGGGGGAGGCTACACCTTC CASSLEDGGGYTF
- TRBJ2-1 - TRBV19 TGTGCCAGTAGCCTAATATCCGGGAGCCCTAGGTTCTTC CASSLISGSPRFF
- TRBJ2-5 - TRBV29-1 TGCAGCGTTCAACCTATGCGGGGTGGGGAGACCCAGTACTTC CSVQPMRGGETQYF
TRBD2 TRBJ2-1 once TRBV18 TGTGCCAGCTCACCACCGGGCGGGGGAAACAATGAGCAGTTCTTC CASSPPGGGNNEQFF
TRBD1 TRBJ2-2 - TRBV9 TGTGCCAGCAGCGTCACCGGGACAGGGGGTACCGGGGAGCTGTTTTTT CASSVTGTGGTGELFF
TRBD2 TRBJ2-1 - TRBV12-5 TGTGCTAGTGGTTTGGCGGGATCCGGGACTAGCGGGGGGGTGGCCTACAATGAGCAGTTCTTC CASGLAGSGTSGGVAYNEQFF
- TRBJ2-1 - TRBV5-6 TGTGCCAGCAGCTTGGCGGGGTCCCCCGGACGGTACAATGAGCAGTTCTTC CASSLAGSPGRYNEQFF
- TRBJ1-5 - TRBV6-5 TGTGCCAGCAGAAGGGACATCAATCAGCCCCAGCATTTT CASRRDINQPQHF
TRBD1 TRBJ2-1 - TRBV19 TGTGCCAGTAGTATAGCCCGGACAGGGACAAACAATGAGCAGTTCTTC CASSIARTGTNNEQFF
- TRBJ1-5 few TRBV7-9 TGTGCCAGCAGCCAAGGGGGAGTCCAGCCCCAGCATTTT CASSQGGVQPQHF
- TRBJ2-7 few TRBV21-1 TGTGCCAGCAGCAAAGGACTCCTCATGACAGGTGGCTACGAGCAGTACTTC CASSKGLLMTGGYEQYF
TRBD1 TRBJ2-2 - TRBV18 TGTGCCAGCTCACCAATTTCCTTTCGAGTAGGGACAGGGTGTAGGGGGGAGCTGTTTTTT CASSPISFRVGTGCRGELFF
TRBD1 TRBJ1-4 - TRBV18 TGTGCCAGCTCACCCGGGACAGGGGGCCGTAATGAAAAACTGTTTTTT CASSPGTGGRNEKLFF
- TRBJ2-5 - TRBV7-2 TGTGCCAGCAGATTCACCCGGGACACGGAGACCCAGTACTTC CASRFTRDTETQYF
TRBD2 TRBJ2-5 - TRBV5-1 TGCGCCAGCAGCTTCCTAGCGGGGGGGCGAGAGACCCAGTACTTC CASSFLAGGRETQYF
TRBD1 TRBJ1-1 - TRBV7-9 TGTGCCAGCAGCCCATCGACAGGGGGCGACACTGAAGCTTTCTTT CASSPSTGGDTEAFF
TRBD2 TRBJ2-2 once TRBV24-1 TGTGCCACCAGTGACCTAGCGGGGGAGCGGGAGCTGTTTTTT CATSDLAGERELFF
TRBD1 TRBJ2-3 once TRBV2 TGTGCCAGCAGTCCCTGGACAGGGGGCAGGACAGATACGCAGTATTTT CASSPWTGGRTDTQYF